One sample yielded the 25 T cell receptor beta chains listed below, sequenced in a study of blood T cell repertoires in COVID-19. TCRdb keeps only in-frame clones here, not all; method: immunoSEQ multiplex PCR. Of over 130,000 clones in the sample, about 90% were seen once. Sequencing was carried out using peripheral blood. These receptors were obtained from a woman at least 80 years old with acute or convalescent COVID-19.

This chain links TRBV6-5 with TRBJ2-1, with 7 bases that match TRBD1. The germline gives CDR1 MNHEY, CDR2 SVGAGI. J gave up 9 bases and V 10 bases, and 12 bases lay outside the gene matches. The CDR3 runs to 13 residues. CDR3 sequence (DNA): TGTGCCACCCAAGGAACAGGGGCAGGTGAGCAGTTCTTC. It yields the protein CATQGTGAGEQFF.

The genes are TRBV7-9 and TRBJ1-1, with D tentatively TRBD1 (6 bases). The CDR3 spans 16 residues. V lost 1 base, J lost 11 bases, and 23 bases lay in between. CDR1 is SEHNR and CDR2 is FQNEAQ in the germline V gene (reference sequence). DNA of the CDR3: TGTGCCAGCAGCTTAGGCGCCGGGACACCGGTAGCTGGGGCTTTCTTT. The encoded protein is CASSLGAGTPVAGAFF.

This clone was seen only once. The chain recombines TRBV3-1 (or the pseudogene TRBV3-2) with TRBJ2-7; no reliable D call. CDR1 and CDR2 from the germline V gene are LGHDT and YNNKEL (reference sequence). Trimming took 5 bases from V and 1 from J, leaving 3 bases between them. The CDR3 extends over 11 amino acids. CDR3: CASSSSYEQYF. The CDR3 region has the DNA TGTGCCAGCAGCTCTTCCTACGAGCAGTACTTC.

The chain combines TRBV24-1 with TRBJ1-1; a possible D gene is TRBD1 (6 bases). Per germline, CDR1 KGHDR and CDR2 SFDVKD. This CDR3 is built from 17 residues. Trimming removed 2 bases from V and 0 bases from J, with 15 bases in between. CDR3 protein: CATSDSGVWLMNTEAFF. The DNA of the CDR3 is TGTGCCACCAGTGATTCAGGGGTTTGGCTCATGAACACTGAAGCTTTCTTT.

The chain employs TRBV5-5 and TRBJ2-5; D may be TRBD1 (8 bases). Trimming took off 4 bases at V and 5 bases at J, with 18 bases between the two ends. Germline lookup yields CDR1 SGHKS and CDR2 YYEKEE (reference sequence). This CDR3 has 15 residues. The chain's CDR3 is CASSRTGYGGETQYF. Here the CDR3 DNA reads TGTGCCAGCAGCCGGACAGGGTACGGGGGGGAGACCCAGTACTTC.

This chain links TRBV27 with TRBJ1-2; 7 nucleotides align to TRBD1. This CDR3 comprises 14 residues. Trimming at V came to 6 bases and at J to 7 bases, leaving 11 bases not matched to a gene. Germline assignment: CDR1 MNHEY and CDR2 SMNVEV (reference sequence). CDR3 nucleotide sequence: TGTGCCAGCAGAAAGACAGGGAGAGTATCTGGCTACACCTTC. It translates to CASRKTGRVSGYTF.

CDR3 sequence reads: CASSLGLQGSYGYTF. For the CDR3, the DNA is TGTGCCAGCAGCTTAGGTTTACAGGGGAGCTATGGCTACACCTTC. The V call is TRBV11-2, the J call TRBJ1-2, with 7 bases aligning to TRBD1. Germline V gene sequence: CDR1 SGHAT, CDR2 FQNNGV. V was clipped by 1 base and J by 4 bases; unmatched bases: 6. The CDR3 covers 15 residues.

V and J are TRBV5-4 and TRBJ1-2, with D maybe TRBD1 (5 bases). The CDR3 loop spans 14 amino acids. The V gene lost 0 bases and the J gene lost 7 bases, with 13 bases spanning the gap. From germline, CDR1 is SGHNT and CDR2 YYREEE (reference sequence). As DNA, the CDR3 is TGTGCCAGCAGCTTGGTCGGGGGGTCTCGTGGCTACACCTTC. Protein sequence: CASSLVGGSRGYTF. The full variable domain, in which reference TRBV5-4 and TRBJ1-2 provide the parts outside the CDR3, is ETGVTQSPTHLIKTRGQQVTLRCSSQSGHNTVSWYQQALGQGPQFIFQYYREEENGRGNFPPRFSGLQFPNYSSELNVNALELDDSALYLCASSLVGGSRGYTFGSGTRLTVV.

The CDR3 bases are TGTGCCAGCAGTTATCTTGCGGTGAACACTGAAGCTTTCTTT. Its protein product is CASSYLAVNTEAFF. The chain couples TRBV6-6 to TRBJ1-1, with no clear D. The V gene lost 3 bases and the J gene lost 0 bases, with 8 bases spanning the gap. This CDR3 spans 14 amino acids. The germline CDR1 and CDR2 sequences are MNHNY and SVGAGI (reference sequence).

The CDR3 DNA sequence: TGCAGCGTTTCTACAGGGGGGCGCACCGGGGAGCTGTTTTTT. As protein: CSVSTGGRTGELFF. The V gene is TRBV29-1, the J gene TRBJ2-2; 8 nucleotides line up with TRBD1. The length of the CDR3 is 14 residues. V shed 5 bases and J 4 bases; nucleotides not matched to a gene: 6. Germline V gene data show CDR1 as SQVTM and CDR2 as ANQGSEA.

The CDR3 coding sequence is TGTGCCAGTAGTATTGGACAGGGGGTTGCTCAGCCCCAGCATTTT. Translated, it gives CASSIGQGVAQPQHF. This sequence joins TRBV19 and TRBJ1-5; 10 bases line up with TRBD1. J gave up 6 bases and V 3 bases, and 5 bases lay outside the gene matches. Per the germline V gene, CDR1 is LNHDA and CDR2 is SQIVND (reference sequence). The CDR3 length is 15 residues.

The chain combines TRBV6-4 with TRBJ1-1; TRBD1 agrees at 9 bases. V shed 7 bases, J shed 5 bases, and the junction held 11 bases outside the gene matches. CDR3 size: 15 residues. Per germline, CDR1 MRHNA and CDR2 SNTAGT. CDR3 nucleotide sequence: TGTGCCAGCAATACAGGGGGCTCGCGTAGGACTGAAGCTTTCTTT. It yields the protein CASNTGGSRRTEAFF.

The chain carries TRBV19 and TRBJ1-2; TRBD1 agrees at 9 bases. Germline CDR1 and CDR2: LNHDA and SQIVND (reference sequence). The V and J ends lost 8 bases and 1 base, in that order; junction bases with no gene match: 5. This CDR3 is 14 amino acids long. CDR3 residues: CASSETGGNYGYTF. DNA of the CDR3: TGTGCCAGTTCCGAGACAGGGGGTAACTATGGCTACACCTTC.

The chain is built from TRBV6-5 and TRBJ1-3; weak D call: TRBD1 (5 bases). Germline V gives CDR1 MNHEY, CDR2 SVGAGI. The CDR3 has 16 residues. V was trimmed by 1 base and J by 0 bases, leaving 10 bases between them. CDR3 region: CASSYFDSYSGNTIYF. The CDR3 coding sequence is TGTGCCAGCAGTTACTTCGACAGCTACTCTGGAAACACCATATATTTT.

This clone is medium-sized in the sample. V usage is TRBV5-4 and J usage is TRBJ1-1; 7 positions agree with TRBD1. This CDR3 is 14 amino acids long. The V segment lost 4 bases and the J segment 5 bases; nucleotides outside the gene matches: 8. Germline CDR1 SGHNT, CDR2 YYREEE (reference sequence). DNA of the CDR3: TGTGCCAGCAGCCCCAGACAGGGCGGGACTGAAGCTTTCTTT. The encoded protein is CASSPRQGGTEAFF.

The chain combines TRBV5-1 with TRBJ1-1; D possibly corresponds to TRBD1 (6 bases). Looked up from germline, CDR1 is SGHRS and CDR2 is YFSETQ. Deletions cut 1 base from V and 5 bases from J, with 15 bases between. This CDR3 comprises 15 residues. The CDR3: CASSLLPGVETEAFF. The CDR3 nucleotides read TGCGCCAGCAGCTTGCTTCCAGGGGTTGAAACTGAAGCTTTCTTT.

This chain joins TRBV6-5 and TRBJ1-2; D perhaps matches TRBD1 (5 bases). V lost 6 bases and J lost 4, with 18 bases in between. Germline V gives CDR1 MNHEY, CDR2 SVGAGI. The CDR3 totals 15 residues. The CDR3 loop reads CASSIIEQGTYGYTF. The DNA for the CDR3 is TGTGCCAGCAGCATCATAGAGCAGGGAACCTATGGCTACACCTTC.

J is TRBJ2-3 and V is TRBV2, with a weak D call TRBD2 (6 bases). The CDR3 consists of 14 residues. Trimming cost V 8 bases and J 2 bases, with 14 bases left between them. Germline V gene data show CDR1 as SNHLY and CDR2 as FYNNEI. The CDR3 loop is CASRGSLHTDTQYF. DNA for the CDR3: TGTGCCAGCCGGGGGTCTCTTCACACAGATACGCAGTATTTT.

The J gene is TRBJ2-7, the V gene TRBV15; no firm D call. This CDR3 has 15 amino acids. V was trimmed by 0 bases and J by 2 bases, leaving 11 bases between them. From germline, CDR1 is LNHNV and CDR2 YYDKDF (reference sequence). CDR3 DNA sequence: TGTGCCACCAGCAGAGAGGCCGTTTCAGCCTACGAGCAGTACTTC. The encoded protein is CATSREAVSAYEQYF.

This clone was seen a single time. The rearrangement uses TRBV5-4 and TRBJ2-7; TRBD1 matches at 7 bases. The germline V gene encodes CDR1 SGHNT and CDR2 YYREEE (reference sequence). V lost 4 bases and J lost 2; bases outside the gene matches: 6. This CDR3 region has 14 residues. In DNA form, the CDR3 reads TGTGCCAGCAGCCTTCGGGACAGTACCTACGAGCAGTACTTC. Translation gives CASSLRDSTYEQYF.

CDR3 region: CASSIDSYPNTGELFF. The CDR3, as DNA: TGTGCCAGCTCAATAGACTCCTACCCCAACACCGGGGAGCTGTTTTTT. The genes are TRBV18 and TRBJ2-2; D call uncertain. Germline-derived CDR1 and CDR2 are KGHSH and LQKENI. Trimming removed 5 bases from V and 2 bases from J, with 15 bases in between. The CDR3 spans 16 residues. The full variable domain, its missing parts supplied by reference TRBV18 and TRBJ2-2, is NAGVMQNPRHLVRRRGQEARLRCSPMKGHSHVYWYRQLPEEGLKFMVYLQKENIIDESGMPKERFSAEFPKEGPSILRIQQVVRGDSAAYFCASSIDSYPNTGELFFGEGSRLTVL.

In this sample, this clone turned up a few times. This sequence joins TRBV5-1 and TRBJ2-7, with D perhaps TRBD1 (6 bases). Germline CDR1 reads SGHRS; CDR2 reads YFSETQ. Trimming removed 4 bases from V and 0 bases from J, with 14 bases in between. The CDR3 sequence is 15 residues long. The CDR3 here is CASSTAGTYSYEQYF. The CDR3 nucleotides are TGCGCCAGCAGCACCGCCGGGACATACTCCTACGAGCAGTACTTC.

This sequence joins TRBV6-5 and TRBJ1-5; D perhaps matches TRBD1 (6 bases). CDR3 length: 15 residues. Trimming left V 6 bases short and J 7 bases short, with 19 bases between. Germline values: CDR1 MNHEY, CDR2 SVGAGI. CDR3 sequence reads: CASRSTGQGSQPQHF. CDR3 DNA: TGTGCCAGCAGAAGTACGGGTCAGGGGAGCCAGCCCCAGCATTTT.

The chain joins TRBV7-9 to TRBJ1-1; D call uncertain. The CDR3 contains 14 residues. V dropped 5 bases and J dropped 2 bases, with 12 bases sitting between them. The germline CDR1 and CDR2 sequences are SEHNR and FQNEAQ (reference sequence). The CDR3 bases are TGTGCCAGCAGCCCCCTTCAAGCAAACACTGAAGCTTTCTTT. Translating gives CASSPLQANTEAFF.

The table lists this clone with a count of one. V usage is TRBV29-1 and J usage is TRBJ1-1, with unresolved D. Trimming removed 7 bases at V and 4 bases at J, with 10 bases between. CDR3 length: 11 residues. From germline, CDR1 is SQVTM and CDR2 ANQGSEA. The CDR3 reads CSAFRGTEAFF. The CDR3 nucleotides read TGCAGCGCGTTTCGAGGCACTGAAGCTTTCTTT.